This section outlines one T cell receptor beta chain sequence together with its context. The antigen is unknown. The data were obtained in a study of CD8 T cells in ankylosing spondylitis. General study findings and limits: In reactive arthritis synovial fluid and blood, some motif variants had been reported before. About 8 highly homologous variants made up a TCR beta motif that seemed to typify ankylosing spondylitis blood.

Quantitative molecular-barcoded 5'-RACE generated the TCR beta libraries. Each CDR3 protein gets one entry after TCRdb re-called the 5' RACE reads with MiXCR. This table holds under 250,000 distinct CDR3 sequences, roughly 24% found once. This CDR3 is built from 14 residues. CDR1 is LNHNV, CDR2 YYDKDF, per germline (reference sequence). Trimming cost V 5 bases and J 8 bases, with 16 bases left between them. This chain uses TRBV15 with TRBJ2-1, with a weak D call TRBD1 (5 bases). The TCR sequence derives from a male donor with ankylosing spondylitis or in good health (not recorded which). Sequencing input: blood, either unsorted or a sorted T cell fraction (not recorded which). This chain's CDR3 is CATSLRLGQDEQFF. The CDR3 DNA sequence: TGTGCCACCAGCCTCAGATTAGGACAAGATGAGCAGTTCTTC. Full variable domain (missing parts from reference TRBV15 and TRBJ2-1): DAMVIQNPRYQVTQFGKPVTLSCSQTLNHNVMYWYQQKSSQAPKLLFHYYDKDFNNEADTPDNFQSRRPNTSFCFLDIRSPGLGDTAMYLCATSLRLGQDEQFFGPGTRLTVL.